The 20 T cell receptor beta chains listed next were all sequenced from one sample in a study of cytomegalovirus exposure and HLA in healthy donors. Both 60 Vbeta primers and 13 Jbeta primers went into the PCR. Repertoires were generated with immunoSEQ multiplex PCR, while TCRdb's copy carries only in-frame clones and drops some. This sample's clone table lists 50,000 to 55,000 clones. Sequenced material: PBMCs. Receptor source: a woman between 55 and 75 years old in good health and CMV-seropositive.

The rearrangement uses TRBV2 and TRBJ1-1; D unclear. This CDR3 contains 14 residues. The germline gives CDR1 SNHLY, CDR2 FYNNEI. V shed 7 bases and J shed 1 base, with 13 bases lying between them. The CDR3 DNA reads as TGTGCCAGCACCCGAACCTCCGGGAACACTGAAGCTTTCTTT. Its protein product is CASTRTSGNTEAFF.

The chain joins TRBV11-2 to TRBJ1-2; D is unclear. This CDR3 has 16 residues. Trimming took 1 base from V and 8 from J, leaving 20 bases between them. Looked up from germline, CDR1 is SGHAT and CDR2 is FQNNGV. The CDR3 spells CASSLGGTGVKGGYTF. As DNA, the CDR3 is TGTGCCAGCAGCTTAGGTGGCACGGGAGTCAAGGGAGGCTACACCTTC.

This chain joins TRBV6-1 and TRBJ1-1; D is unclear. CDR3 length: 15 amino acids. Trimming removed 8 bases at V and 0 bases at J, with 16 bases between. In germline, CDR1 is MNHNS, CDR2 SASEGT. CDR3 residues: CASQSSLTMNTEAFF. CDR3 nucleotides: TGTGCCAGCCAGAGTAGCCTCACCATGAACACTGAAGCTTTCTTT.

The chain joins TRBV4-1 to TRBJ2-5; 7 bases are a match to TRBD1. The closer fit of TRBJ2-7 to the DNA end suggests the J call may be wrong. The CDR3 covers 14 residues. Germline assignment: CDR1 MGHRA and CDR2 YSYEKL. CDR3 coding DNA: TGCGCCAGCAGCCAAGGAAAAACAGGGGCCGAGCAGTACTTC. As protein: CASSQGKTGAEQYF.

The chain uses TRBV11-3 and TRBJ2-5; 8 bases are a match to TRBD1. Germline V gene data show CDR1 as SGHNT and CDR2 as YENEEA. Trimming took 4 bases from V and 4 from J; bases not matched to a gene: 8. The CDR3 runs 15 residues. DNA of the CDR3: TGTGCCAGCAGCTATTTGACAGGGGTCGGAGAGACCCAGTACTTC. Amino acids: CASSYLTGVGETQYF.

This chain joins TRBV6-5 and TRBJ1-1; 10 positions match TRBD1. The CDR3 runs 16 residues. Germline-derived CDR1 and CDR2 are MNHEY and SVGAGI. V gave up 2 bases and J gave up 4 bases; unmatched junction bases: 7. The CDR3 DNA sequence: TGTGCCAGCAGTTACGGACAGGGGGAGTGGATCACTGAAGCTTTCTTT. The encoded protein is CASSYGQGEWITEAFF.

V and J are TRBV2 and TRBJ1-1; D gene uncertain. Germline V gene sequence: CDR1 SNHLY, CDR2 FYNNEI. CDR3 length: 11 residues. Trimming took off 9 bases at V and 11 bases at J, with 16 bases between the two ends. The CDR3 region has the DNA TGTGCCAGAAATGTTGTTAACGGGGCTTTCTTT. It is translated as CARNVVNGAFF.

The chain uses TRBV2 and TRBJ1-5; D might be TRBD1 (6 bases). CDR1 is SNHLY and CDR2 is FYNNEI in the germline V gene. CDR3 length equals 16 residues. The V end lost 4 bases, the J end lost 0 bases, and 13 bases lay between the germline ends. CDR3 protein: CASSVYGTNSNQPQHF. In DNA form, the CDR3 reads TGTGCCAGCAGTGTGTACGGGACAAATAGCAATCAGCCCCAGCATTTT. The variable domain in full, with the rest retrieved from reference TRBV2 and TRBJ1-5, is EPEVTQTPSHQVTQMGQEVILRCVPISNHLYFYWYRQILGQKVEFLVSFYNNEISEKSEIFDDQFSVERPDGSNFTLKIRSTKLEDSAMYFCASSVYGTNSNQPQHFGDGTRLSIL.

V and J are TRBV5-1 and TRBJ1-2; D remains ambiguous. Trimming cost V 5 bases and J 1 base, with 15 bases left between them. Germline values: CDR1 SGHRS, CDR2 YFSETQ. The CDR3 totals 15 residues. CDR3 in amino acids: CASRGLQTSNYGYTF. Written as DNA, the CDR3 is TGCGCCAGCAGGGGTTTACAGACGAGTAACTATGGCTACACCTTC. Supplemented by reference TRBV5-1 and TRBJ1-2, the full variable domain reads KAGVTQTPRYLIKTRGQQVTLSCSPISGHRSVSWYQQTPGQGLQFLFEYFSETQRNKGNFPGRFSGRQFSNSRSEMNVSTLELGDSALYLCASRGLQTSNYGYTFGSGTRLTVV.

The chain couples TRBV18 to TRBJ2-2; D is uncertain. Germline assignment: CDR1 KGHSH and CDR2 LQKENI. This CDR3 has 14 residues. The germline V and J ends were trimmed by 3 bases and 0 bases, with 5 bases remaining between them. The CDR3 region has the DNA TGTGCCAGCTCACCGAGAGCGAACACCGGGGAGCTGTTTTTT. Translating it yields CASSPRANTGELFF. The entire variable domain, with the rest obtained from reference TRBV18 and TRBJ2-2, is as follows: NAGVMQNPRHLVRRRGQEARLRCSPMKGHSHVYWYRQLPEEGLKFMVYLQKENIIDESGMPKERFSAEFPKEGPSILRIQQVVRGDSAAYFCASSPRANTGELFFGEGSRLTVL.

The CDR3: CASRWTGGSGYTF. DNA for the CDR3: TGTGCCAGCAGGTGGACAGGGGGAAGTGGCTACACCTTC. V and J are TRBV6-5 and TRBJ1-2, with TRBD1 matching over 10 bases. This CDR3 region has 13 residues. Unmatched junction bases numbered 5, after V lost 6 bases and J lost 7 bases. Germline-derived CDR1 and CDR2 are MNHEY and SVGAGI.

The chain joins TRBV29-1 to TRBJ2-5, with 8 positions matching TRBD1. This CDR3 region has 11 residues. The V gene end was trimmed by 7 bases and the J gene end by 3 bases; junction bases not matched to a gene: 1. Germline V gives CDR1 SQVTM, CDR2 ANQGSEA. The CDR3 reads CSGQGKETQYF. The CDR3, as DNA: TGCAGCGGACAGGGGAAAGAGACCCAGTACTTC.

The V gene is TRBV10-2, the J gene TRBJ2-3; D may be TRBD2 (6 bases). V gave up 7 bases and J gave up 5 bases, with 19 bases separating them. CDR1 is WSHSY and CDR2 is SAAADI in the germline V gene. This CDR3 region has 15 residues. CDR3 in amino acids: CASIPGLQILDTQYF. In DNA, the CDR3 is TGCGCCAGCATCCCGGGACTCCAGATCCTAGATACGCAGTATTTT.

The chain joins TRBV29-1 to TRBJ2-3, with 9 bases aligning to TRBD2. The CDR3 extends over 16 amino acids. J was trimmed by 1 base and V by 7 bases; bases with no gene match: 12. The germline V gene has CDR1 SQVTM and CDR2 ANQGSEA. CDR3 residues: CSGVSSGGGRTDTQYF. The CDR3 bases are TGCAGCGGTGTTAGTAGCGGGGGAGGGCGCACAGATACGCAGTATTTT.

V gene TRBV12-5 combines with J gene TRBJ2-7; the match to TRBD1 covers 7 bases. The germline V gene encodes CDR1 LGHNT and CDR2 FRNRAP. Germline trimming cut 5 bases from V and 1 base from J; bases unmatched to any gene: 8. This CDR3 spans 15 amino acids. The CDR3 nucleotides read TGTGCTAGTGGTCCCCCAGGGGGAAGTTCCTACGAGCAGTACTTC. Amino acid sequence: CASGPPGGSSYEQYF.

The chain is built from TRBV5-1 and TRBJ1-1; a weak D match, TRBD1 (6 bases). V was shortened by 4 bases and J by 1 base, with 20 bases between the two germline ends. Germline CDR1 SGHRS, CDR2 YFSETQ. This CDR3 is built from 17 residues. The CDR3 region is CASSTAGQRNANTEAFF. CDR3 coding DNA: TGCGCCAGCAGCACGGCCGGACAGCGGAACGCGAACACTGAAGCTTTCTTT.

Regarding this clone: The sample has other DNA sequences that encode this CDR3 too. The V and J genes are TRBV18 and TRBJ1-5; the match to TRBD1 covers 7 bases. CDR3 length: 17 residues. Germline V gene sequence: CDR1 KGHSH, CDR2 LQKENI. J lost 1 base, V lost 4 bases, and 10 bases had no gene match. CDR3: CASSRDQGVSSNQPQHF. The CDR3 DNA is TGTGCCAGCTCACGGGATCAGGGGGTCTCAAGCAATCAGCCCCAGCATTTT.

The CDR3 here is CASSYRDRVGNSPLHF. The CDR3 DNA is TGTGCCAGCAGCTACCGGGACAGGGTAGGGAATTCACCCCTCCACTTT. The J gene is TRBJ1-6, the V gene TRBV7-8, with TRBD1 matching 9 bases. Per germline, CDR1 SGHVS and CDR2 FQNEAQ. V lost 4 bases to trimming and J lost 7 bases; unmatched junction nucleotides: 8. This CDR3 region has 16 residues.

The chain carries TRBV18 and TRBJ1-1, with a weak D call TRBD1 (5 bases). Trimming took off 2 bases at V and 0 bases at J, with 16 bases between the two ends. Per the germline V gene, CDR1 is KGHSH and CDR2 is LQKENI. CDR3 length: 17 residues. The CDR3 reads CASSPIIGGGMNTEAFF. CDR3 nucleotide sequence: TGTGCCAGCTCACCAATTATTGGGGGGGGGATGAACACTGAAGCTTTCTTT. Full variable domain (remainder filled in from reference TRBV18 and TRBJ1-1): NAGVMQNPRHLVRRRGQEARLRCSPMKGHSHVYWYRQLPEEGLKFMVYLQKENIIDESGMPKERFSAEFPKEGPSILRIQQVVRGDSAAYFCASSPIIGGGMNTEAFFGQGTRLTVV.

The rearrangement uses TRBV10-1 and TRBJ2-5; D might be TRBD1 (5 bases). The V and J ends lost 8 bases and 4 bases respectively, with 14 bases between them. The CDR3 has 13 residues. Germline values: CDR1 WNHNN, CDR2 SYGVQD (reference sequence). DNA of the CDR3: TGCGCCAGCTCGGGCAGGGAAGGAGAGACCCAGTACTTC. This sequence encodes CASSGREGETQYF.